This TCR beta chain was captured by sequencing in a study of radiotherapy plus CTLA-4 blockade in lung cancer. Findings and caveats of the study: Clones derived from tumor TCRs expanded in blood after radiotherapy plus ipilimumab.

Details on this clone: As yet, its antigen is unknown.

Sequenced by immunoSEQ multiplex PCR; TCRdb stores in-frame clones only, minus some. Among some 73,000 clones listed, around 78% were seen once. The receptor was isolated from a human donor with non-small cell lung cancer whose response to radiotherapy plus ipilimumab could not be evaluated. Some clones in this sample may be carry-over from other donors' samples. This material consisted of peripheral blood, taken from a patient treated with radiotherapy plus ipilimumab.

In nucleotides, the CDR3 is TGCGCCAGCAGCTTGGGAGGGGGGGAACAGCCCCAGCATTTT. It codes for CASSLGGGEQPQHF. The chain carries TRBV5-1 and TRBJ1-5; perhaps TRBD1 as D (6 bases). The germline CDR1 and CDR2 sequences are SGHRS and YFSETQ. V lost 0 bases to trimming and J lost 7 bases, with 11 bases between them. This CDR3 is 14 amino acids long.